This T cell receptor (beta chain) was recorded in a study of T cell changes during pregnancy in multiple sclerosis. This clone appeared a few times. Assay used: immunoSEQ multiplex PCR; TCRdb lists only in-frame clones, some missing. The sample has 34,000 or so clones, approximately 90% seen once. Specimen: peripheral blood, collected in the second trimester of pregnancy. The receptor comes from a female donor in good health, enrolled as a control in a pregnancy study.

CDR3 amino acids: CASSLSAGTYEQYF. In DNA form, the CDR3 reads TGTGCCAGCAGCTTGTCAGCGGGGACCTACGAGCAGTACTTC. This sequence joins TRBV5-6 and TRBJ2-7; 7 bases are shared with TRBD2. With V trimmed by 1 base and J by 2 bases, 3 bases remained unmatched. The CDR3 has 14 residues. Germline V gene data show CDR1 as SGHDT and CDR2 as YYEEEE.